A selection of T cell receptor beta chains follows, all from one sample in a study of blood T cell repertoires in COVID-19. Profiled with immunoSEQ multiplex PCR; TCRdb holds only in-frame clones, not every one. Of 360,000 or so clones in the sample, 88% were seen once. Sequenced input: PBMCs or T cells enriched from blood (not recorded which). Source of these receptors: a woman aged 25 to 39 who had been exposed to COVID-19. The CDR3 runs from the conserved cysteine through the conserved F or W. The order of the fields is J gene, V gene, D gene, clone size, CDR3 protein, CDR3 DNA. A D gene is named only where the DNA matches it firmly. Clone size is given for some rows only: seen once, a few or many times, or a class if the clone is expanded.

>TRBJ1-2|TRBV18|.|.
CASSPPEQGHGYTF
TGTGCCAGCTCACCTCCGGAACAGGGACATGGCTACACCTTC
>TRBJ1-2|TRBV3-1/TRBV3-2|.|many
CASSQDHRGSSYGYTF
TGTGCCAGCAGCCAAGATCATCGGGGTTCGAGCTATGGCTACACCTTC
>TRBJ2-1|TRBV12-3/TRBV12-4|.|.
CASSQGSPGEQFF
TGTGCCAGCAGTCAGGGGTCGCCGGGTGAGCAGTTCTTC
>TRBJ2-3|TRBV5-1|TRBD2|.
CASSSGLAGTTDTQYF
TGCGCCAGCAGCTCGGGACTAGCGGGGACCACAGATACGCAGTATTTT
>TRBJ2-2|TRBV14|.|.
CASSQDRAQGNTGELFF
TGTGCCAGCAGCCAAGATCGGGCCCAGGGGAACACCGGGGAGCTGTTTTTT
>TRBJ2-7|TRBV7-8|TRBD2|once
CASSVNPTSGSYEQYF
TGTGCCAGCAGCGTCAATCCGACTAGCGGATCCTACGAGCAGTACTTC
>TRBJ2-2|TRBV28|TRBD2|.
CASSLLREFGELFF
TGTGCCAGCAGTTTATTGCGGGAGTTCGGGGAGCTGTTTTTT
>TRBJ1-4|TRBV5-4|.|.
CASSFWEGKLFF
TGTGCCAGCAGCTTTTGGGAGGGAAAACTGTTTTTT
>TRBJ2-1|TRBV25-1|TRBD2|.
CASSGLGLDSGNEQFF
TGTGCCAGCAGTGGCCTCGGACTAGATTCCGGTAATGAGCAGTTCTTC
>TRBJ2-1|TRBV7-6|TRBD2|.
CASSLLGLAVNEQFF
TGTGCCAGCAGCTTACTGGGACTAGCTGTAAATGAGCAGTTCTTC
>TRBJ2-1|TRBV4-2|TRBD2|few
CASSQSGGGSYNEQFF
TGTGCCAGCAGCCAATCCGGCGGGGGGTCCTACAATGAGCAGTTCTTC
>TRBJ2-7|TRBV27|.|once
CASLLGISYEQYF
TGTGCCAGCCTTCTCGGGATCTCCTACGAGCAGTACTTC
>TRBJ1-2|TRBV6-5|TRBD1|.
CASSRTGLWAYTF
TGTGCCAGCAGCCGGACAGGGCTATGGGCCTACACCTTC
>TRBJ2-2|TRBV19|TRBD1|.
CAASTGKTVNLAGELFF
TGTGCCGCCTCGACAGGGAAAACGGTTAACTTAGCCGGGGAGCTGTTTTTT
>TRBJ1-6|TRBV2|TRBD1|.
CASSEARDRALLNSPLHF
TGTGCCAGCAGTGAAGCGCGGGACAGGGCACTGTTGAATTCACCCCTCCACTTT
>TRBJ1-1|TRBV29-1|.|.
CSVGGVGMNTEAFF
TGCAGCGTTGGGGGCGTGGGGATGAACACTGAAGCTTTCTTT
>TRBJ2-6|TRBV7-2|.|.
CASSSTRTRGANVLTF
TGTGCCAGCAGCTCCACTAGGACGCGTGGGGCCAACGTCCTGACTTTC
>TRBJ1-5|TRBV7-9|.|few
CASSFGQPDQPQHF
TGTGCCAGCAGCTTCGGACAGCCCGACCAGCCCCAGCATTTT
>TRBJ2-3|TRBV2|TRBD2|.
CASSERSGRTDTQYF
TGTGCCAGCAGTGAAAGAAGCGGGAGAACAGATACGCAGTATTTT
>TRBJ1-2|TRBV30|TRBD1|.
CAWSTRTGGGGKFGYTF
TGTGCCTGGAGTACACGGACAGGGGGCGGAGGTAAATTTGGCTACACCTTC
>TRBJ2-2|TRBV4-2|.|.
CASSQVGLSDTGELFF
TGTGCCAGCAGCCAAGTCGGACTATCCGACACCGGGGAGCTGTTTTTT
>TRBJ1-3|TRBV27|TRBD1|.
CASMGQRNTIYF
TGTGCCAGCATGGGACAGCGAAACACCATATATTTT
>TRBJ2-2|TRBV5-1|.|.
CASDTGADGELFF
TGCGCCAGCGATACGGGAGCGGACGGGGAGCTGTTTTTT
>TRBJ1-5|TRBV2|.|.
CASRPQLGAPGPQHF
TGTGCCAGCAGGCCTCAGCTTGGGGCTCCGGGGCCCCAGCATTTT
>TRBJ2-7|TRBV11-2|TRBD2|.
CASSLTSGAYEQYF
TGTGCCAGCAGCTTAACTAGCGGCGCCTACGAGCAGTACTTC
>TRBJ2-3|TRBV24-1|.|.
CATSGGLHPTDTQYF
TGTGCCACCAGTGGGGGCCTTCACCCCACAGATACGCAGTATTTT
>TRBJ2-7|TRBV27|TRBD1|few
CASSPGQGGEQYF
TGTGCCAGCAGTCCAGGACAGGGAGGCGAGCAGTACTTC
>TRBJ1-1|TRBV11-2|.|.
CASSAGKTNTEAFF
TGTGCCAGCAGCGCCGGGAAGACGAACACTGAAGCTTTCTTT
>TRBJ1-1|TRBV28|TRBD1|.
CASRGTGGRTEAFF
TGTGCCAGCAGAGGGACAGGCGGGAGAACTGAAGCTTTCTTT
>TRBJ2-7|TRBV19|.|few
CASSTGQTYEQYF
TGTGCCAGTAGTACCGGACAGACCTACGAGCAGTACTTC
>TRBJ1-4|TRBV5-1|.|.
CASSFPGENEKLFF
TGCGCCAGCAGCTTCCCCGGAGAAAATGAAAAACTGTTTTTT
>TRBJ2-5|TRBV13|.|.
CASSISRTLQETQYF
TGTGCCAGCAGCATCTCCCGGACTCTCCAAGAGACCCAGTACTTC
>TRBJ2-5|TRBV6-5|TRBD1|.
CASSWDSIQETQYF
TGTGCCAGCAGTTGGGACAGTATACAAGAGACCCAGTACTTC
>TRBJ2-7|TRBV19|.|.
CASSITGGRYEQYF
TGTGCCAGTAGTATAACCGGGGGGCGGTACGAGCAGTACTTC
>TRBJ1-1|TRBV2|.|.
CASSREVNTEAFF
TGTGCCAGCAGTCGGGAGGTGAACACTGAAGCTTTCTTT
>TRBJ1-1|TRBV5-1|TRBD1|.
CASSHPSGQGGTEAFF
TGCGCCAGCAGCCATCCCTCGGGACAGGGCGGCACTGAAGCTTTCTTT
>TRBJ2-1|TRBV7-3|.|.
CASSLMGGADNEQFF
TGTGCCAGCAGCTTAATGGGGGGAGCAGACAATGAGCAGTTCTTC
>TRBJ1-1|TRBV12-3/TRBV12-4|.|many
CASTLTANTEAFF
TGTGCCAGCACCTTGACAGCGAACACTGAAGCTTTCTTT
>TRBJ1-2|TRBV2|.|.
CASSDNPLWYGYTF
TGTGCCAGCAGTGATAATCCCCTATGGTATGGCTACACCTTC
>TRBJ2-1|TRBV6-5|TRBD1|.
CASSSGQGRNEQFF
TGTGCCAGCAGTTCAGGACAGGGGCGGAATGAGCAGTTCTTC
>TRBJ1-2|TRBV4-1|.|.
CASSQAMESRGYGYTF
TGCGCCAGCAGCCAAGCCATGGAGAGCCGGGGCTATGGCTACACCTTC
>TRBJ1-2|TRBV28|.|few
CASSLSRRGGGYTF
TGTGCCAGCAGTTTATCCAGGCGGGGTGGGGGCTACACCTTC
>TRBJ2-1|TRBV11-2|TRBD2|.
CASSLSRTSGRGNEQFF
TGTGCCAGCAGCTTATCCCGGACTAGCGGGAGGGGCAATGAGCAGTTCTTC
>TRBJ2-7|TRBV10-3|.|.
CAISPPGDLSYEQYF
TGTGCCATCAGCCCCCCGGGGGACCTATCCTACGAGCAGTACTTC
>TRBJ1-6|TRBV30|.|once
CAWRDGSGGGSPLHF
TGTGCCTGGAGGGATGGAAGCGGGGGTGGTTCACCCCTCCACTTT
>TRBJ2-7|TRBV19|TRBD1|.
CASSIVGTGNYEQYF
TGTGCCAGTAGTATAGTAGGGACAGGGAACTACGAGCAGTACTTC
>TRBJ1-5|TRBV9|.|.
CASSPDSYSNQPQHF
TGTGCCAGCAGCCCAGACAGCTATAGCAATCAGCCCCAGCATTTT
>TRBJ2-7|TRBV11-3|TRBD1|.
CASSRPGQGSYEQYF
TGTGCCAGCAGCCGCCCGGGACAGGGTTCCTACGAGCAGTACTTC
>TRBJ2-7|TRBV18|.|.
CASSPSLSGGAYEQYF
TGTGCCAGCTCACCAAGTTTGAGCGGAGGGGCCTACGAGCAGTACTTC
>TRBJ1-2|TRBV28|TRBD1|.
CASRRDRAGYTF
TGTGCCAGCCGCCGGGACAGGGCCGGCTACACCTTC
>TRBJ2-7|TRBV6-5|.|.
CASLRGGGYEQYF
TGTGCCAGCCTCAGGGGCGGGGGCTACGAGCAGTACTTC
>TRBJ2-5|TRBV9|.|.
CASSSRGSSSFKETQYF
TGTGCCAGCAGCTCCCGGGGGTCGTCATCTTTCAAAGAGACCCAGTACTTC
>TRBJ1-1|TRBV6-6|.|.
CASSRAGERAEAFF
TGTGCCAGCAGCCGTGCGGGGGAAAGGGCTGAAGCTTTCTTT